This TCR beta chain derives from a study of T cell repertoires in cytomegalovirus infection (dated by TCRdb to about 2019). Regarding the research as a whole: Alongside well-studied HLA-B-restricted epitopes, the peptide stimulations were aimed at recently identified HLA-C-restricted CMV epitopes, whose presentation resists viral immunomodulation. Donor HLA type was relevant to the analysis, as public TCR beta signatures indicated carriage of CMV infection together with the matching HLA type. What the study reported, not specific to this receptor: The ex vivo response was dominated by HLA-C-restricted CMV-specific TCR beta clonotypes, which also provided the single most frequent clonotype in two of eight donors. In both this cohort and an independent cohort of some 350 donors, the cumulative frequency of public TCR beta family members distinguished carriers of CMV infection plus the relevant HLA type.

The sample's treatment or condition label is to be understood as: in vitro stimulation with specific CMV peptide epitopes to enrich CMV-specific T cells. Of note for this clonotype: No antigen is known for it. The sample holds no much larger clone one base away, and base qualities are not on file.

From the cysteine through the phenylalanine, the CDR3 covers 13 amino acids. The sequence is cut down to CDR3 DNA, 39 bases in frame from base 1. V gives up 5 bases and J gives up 3 bases, and the segment between their germline ends measures 8 bases. Reading the germline V gene gives CDR1 LGHNT and CDR2 FRNRAP. Data came from an Illumina HiSeq 1500. In TCRdb, the public reads were trimmed at Q25 with fastp and aligned with MiXCR, with productive beta chains retained. Identical CDR3 proteins give one entry, which carries the most common genes and DNA. This sample holds around 900,000 distinct CDR3 sequences; 25% to 40% were observed only once. The ten largest clones capture under 15% of the sample.

Sequencing was performed on cultured CD8+ T cells from PBMCs, taken from culture after CMV antigen stimulation. This sequence uses TRBV12-5 and TRBJ2-1; the D gene assignment is ambiguous. This TCR derives from a human donor in good health (CMV status not recorded). Some clones in this sample may be carry-over from other donors' samples. The CDR3 protein is CASGPLDYNEQFF. At the DNA level, the sequence is TGTGCTAGTGGTCCATTAGACTACAATGAGCAGTTCTTC.